This T cell receptor beta chain was sequenced during a study of response to subunit inactivated influenza vaccine. TCRdb used MiXCR to reprocess the RT-PCR reads, holding one entry per CDR3 protein. The repertoire consists of about 180,000 distinct CDR3 sequences, with roughly 8.7% occurring once and the leading ten covering under 13%. Germline V gene sequence: CDR1 MDHEN, CDR2 SYDVKM. The V and J ends lost 6 bases and 5 bases respectively, with 13 bases between them. The CDR3 runs 13 residues. General study points: Authors suggested each seasonal flu vaccination may recruit only limited numbers of new T cells.

Remarks on this clonotype: The antigen remains undetermined.

The chain uses TRBV28 and TRBJ2-5, with unresolved D. Specimen: non-naive T cells sorted from PBMCs, collected on the day of vaccination. The sequence came from a man in his forties or fifties who received an inactivated influenza vaccine. Here the CDR3 DNA reads TGTGCCAGCAGCTCCGGTCCCTACGAGACCCAGTACTTC. It is translated as CASSSGPYETQYF.